This T cell receptor (beta chain) was obtained from a study of cytomegalovirus exposure and HLA in healthy donors. PCR was performed using 60 Vbeta and 13 Jbeta primers. Libraries were prepared by immunoSEQ multiplex PCR; TCRdb keeps only in-frame clonotypes and omits some of them. Among some 85,000 clones listed, 75% to 80% were seen once. From germline, CDR1 is SGDLS and CDR2 YYNGEE. Trimming took 4 bases from V and 4 from J, leaving 8 bases between them. This CDR3 spans 12 amino acids. The material sequenced was PBMCs. The sequence came from a woman aged 40-49 years in good health and CMV-seropositive. V usage is TRBV9 and J usage is TRBJ1-1; D may be TRBD1 (5 bases). CDR3: CASSLDSTEAFF. The CDR3 DNA follows: TGTGCCAGCAGCCTTGACAGCACTGAAGCTTTCTTT.